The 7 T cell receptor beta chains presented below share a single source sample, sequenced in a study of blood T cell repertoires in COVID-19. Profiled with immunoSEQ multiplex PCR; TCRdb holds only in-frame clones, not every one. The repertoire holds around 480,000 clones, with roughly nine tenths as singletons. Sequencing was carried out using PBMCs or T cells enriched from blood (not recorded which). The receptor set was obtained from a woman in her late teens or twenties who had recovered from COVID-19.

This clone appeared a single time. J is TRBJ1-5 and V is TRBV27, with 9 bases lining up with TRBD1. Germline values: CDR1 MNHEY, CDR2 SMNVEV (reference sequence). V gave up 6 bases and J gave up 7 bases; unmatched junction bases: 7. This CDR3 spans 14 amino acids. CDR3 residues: CASRPTGGQQPQHF. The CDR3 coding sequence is TGTGCCAGCAGGCCCACAGGGGGCCAGCAGCCCCAGCATTTT.

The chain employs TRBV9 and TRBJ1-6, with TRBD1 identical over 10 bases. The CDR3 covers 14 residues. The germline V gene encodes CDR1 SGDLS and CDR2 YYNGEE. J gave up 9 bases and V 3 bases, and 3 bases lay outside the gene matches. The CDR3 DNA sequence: TGTGCCAGCAGCGCCGGGACAGGGGTTTCACCCCTCCACTTT. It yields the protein CASSAGTGVSPLHF.

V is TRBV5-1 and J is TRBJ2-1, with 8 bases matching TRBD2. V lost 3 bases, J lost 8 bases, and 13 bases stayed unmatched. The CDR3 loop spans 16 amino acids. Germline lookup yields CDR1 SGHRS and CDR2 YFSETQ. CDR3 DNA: TGCGCCAGCAGCTCCTCGGGACTAGGCGGAGGGGATGAGCAGTTCTTC. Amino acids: CASSSSGLGGGDEQFF.

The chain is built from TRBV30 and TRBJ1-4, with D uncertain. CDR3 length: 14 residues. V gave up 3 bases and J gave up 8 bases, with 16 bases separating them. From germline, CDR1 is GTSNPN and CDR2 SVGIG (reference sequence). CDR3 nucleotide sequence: TGTGCCTGGAGCTTAGGAGGAGCTCACGAAAAACTGTTTTTT. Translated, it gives CAWSLGGAHEKLFF.

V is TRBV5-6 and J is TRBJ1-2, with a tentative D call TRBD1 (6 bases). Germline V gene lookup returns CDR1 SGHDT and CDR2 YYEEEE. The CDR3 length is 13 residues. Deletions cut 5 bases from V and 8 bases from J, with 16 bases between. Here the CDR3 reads CASRRQALEGYTF. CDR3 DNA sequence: TGTGCCAGCAGGAGACAGGCGCTAGAAGGCTACACCTTC.

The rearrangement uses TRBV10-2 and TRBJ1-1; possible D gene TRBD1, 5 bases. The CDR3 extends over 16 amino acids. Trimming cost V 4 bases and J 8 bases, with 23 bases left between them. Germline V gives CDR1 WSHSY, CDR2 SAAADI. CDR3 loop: CASSVAWWGDGPEAFF. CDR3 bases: TGCGCCAGCAGTGTTGCTTGGTGGGGGGATGGTCCCGAAGCTTTCTTT.

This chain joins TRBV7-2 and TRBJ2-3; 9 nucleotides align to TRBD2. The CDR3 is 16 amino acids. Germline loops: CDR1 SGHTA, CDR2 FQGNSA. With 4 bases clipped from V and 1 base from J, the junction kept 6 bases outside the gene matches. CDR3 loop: CASSSDLAGGTDTQYF. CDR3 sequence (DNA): TGTGCCAGCAGCTCCGACTTAGCGGGGGGCACAGATACGCAGTATTTT. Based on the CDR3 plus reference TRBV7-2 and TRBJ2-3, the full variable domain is GAGVSQSPSNKVTEKGKDVELRCDPISGHTALYWYRQSLGQGLEFLIYFQGNSAPDKSGLPSDRFSAERTGGSVSTLTIQRTQQEDSAVYLCASSSDLAGGTDTQYFGPGTRLTVL.